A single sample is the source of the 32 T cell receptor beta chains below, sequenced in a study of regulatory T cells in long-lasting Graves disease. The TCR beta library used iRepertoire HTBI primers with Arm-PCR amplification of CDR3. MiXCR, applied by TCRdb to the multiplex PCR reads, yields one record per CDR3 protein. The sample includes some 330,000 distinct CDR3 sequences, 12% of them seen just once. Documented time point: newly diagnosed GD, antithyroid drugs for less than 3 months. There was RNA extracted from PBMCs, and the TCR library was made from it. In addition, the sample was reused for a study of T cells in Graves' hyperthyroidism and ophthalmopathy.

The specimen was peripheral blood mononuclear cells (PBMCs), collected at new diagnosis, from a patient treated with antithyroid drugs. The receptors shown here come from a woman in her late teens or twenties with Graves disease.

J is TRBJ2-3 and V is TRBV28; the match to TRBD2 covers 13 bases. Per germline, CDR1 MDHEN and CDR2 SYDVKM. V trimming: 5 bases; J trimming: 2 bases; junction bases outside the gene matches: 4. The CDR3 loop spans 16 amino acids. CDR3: CASSDGLAGATDTQYF. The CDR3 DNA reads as TGTGCCAGCAGTGATGGACTAGCGGGGGCCACAGATACGCAGTATTTT.

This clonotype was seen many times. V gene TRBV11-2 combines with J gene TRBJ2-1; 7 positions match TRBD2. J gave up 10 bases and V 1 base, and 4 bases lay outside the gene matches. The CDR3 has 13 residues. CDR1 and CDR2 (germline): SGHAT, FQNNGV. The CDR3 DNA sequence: TGTGCCAGCAGCTTAGGGACTAGAGCCGAGCAGTTCTTC. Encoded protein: CASSLGTRAEQFF.

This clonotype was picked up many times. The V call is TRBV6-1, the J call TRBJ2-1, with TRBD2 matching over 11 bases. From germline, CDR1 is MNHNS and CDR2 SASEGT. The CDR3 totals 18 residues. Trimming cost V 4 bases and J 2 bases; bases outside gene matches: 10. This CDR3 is CASSGPLAGERPYNEQFF. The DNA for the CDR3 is TGTGCCAGCAGTGGCCCACTAGCGGGAGAGAGGCCCTACAATGAGCAGTTCTTC.

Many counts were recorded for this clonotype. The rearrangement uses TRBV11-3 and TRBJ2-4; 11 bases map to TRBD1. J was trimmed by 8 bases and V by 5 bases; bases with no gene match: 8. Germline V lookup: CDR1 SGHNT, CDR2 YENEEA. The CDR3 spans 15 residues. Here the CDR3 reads CASSAGQGEGDIQYF. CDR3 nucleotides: TGTGCCAGCAGCGCGGGACAGGGGGAAGGGGACATTCAGTACTTC.

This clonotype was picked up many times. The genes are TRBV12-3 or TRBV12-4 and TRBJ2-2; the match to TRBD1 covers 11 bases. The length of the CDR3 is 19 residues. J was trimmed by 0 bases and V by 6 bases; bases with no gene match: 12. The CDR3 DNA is TGTGCCAGCAGCCATTATCCCGGGGACAGGGGGTCGAACACCGGGGAGCTGTTTTTT. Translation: CASSHYPGDRGSNTGELFF.

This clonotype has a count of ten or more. The CDR3 protein is CSASVPGQGYQETQYF. The CDR3 coding sequence is TGCAGTGCTTCGGTCCCGGGACAGGGGTACCAAGAGACCCAGTACTTC. The rearrangement uses TRBV20-1 and TRBJ2-5, with 10 bases lining up with TRBD1. After removal of 5 bases from V and 0 bases from J, the junction contained 9 bases not matched to a gene. The CDR3 covers 16 residues. Germline loops: CDR1 DFQATT, CDR2 SNEGSKA (reference sequence).

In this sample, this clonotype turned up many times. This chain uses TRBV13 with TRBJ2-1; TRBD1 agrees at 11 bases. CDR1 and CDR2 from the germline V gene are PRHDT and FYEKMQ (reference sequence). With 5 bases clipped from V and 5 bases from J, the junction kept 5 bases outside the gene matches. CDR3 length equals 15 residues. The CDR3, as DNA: TGTGCCAGCAGCACCCGGGACAGGGGGGACAATGAGCAGTTCTTC. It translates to CASSTRDRGDNEQFF.

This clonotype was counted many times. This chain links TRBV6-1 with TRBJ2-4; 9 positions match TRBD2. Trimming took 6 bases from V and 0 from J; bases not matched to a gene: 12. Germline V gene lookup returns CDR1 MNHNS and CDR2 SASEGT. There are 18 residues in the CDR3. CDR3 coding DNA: TGTGCCAGCAGCCCCTACTCGACTAGCGGACTAGCCAAAAACATTCAGTACTTC. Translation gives CASSPYSTSGLAKNIQYF.

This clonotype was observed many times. The CDR3 DNA follows: TGTGCCAGCAGTTACCGGGATCGAGGGACTGAAGCTTTCTTT. Translation gives CASSYRDRGTEAFF. The V gene is TRBV6-4, the J gene TRBJ1-1, with D uncertain. The germline CDR1 and CDR2 sequences are MRHNA and SNTAGT. The V end lost 5 bases, the J end lost 5 bases, and 15 bases lay between the germline ends. This CDR3 contains 14 residues.

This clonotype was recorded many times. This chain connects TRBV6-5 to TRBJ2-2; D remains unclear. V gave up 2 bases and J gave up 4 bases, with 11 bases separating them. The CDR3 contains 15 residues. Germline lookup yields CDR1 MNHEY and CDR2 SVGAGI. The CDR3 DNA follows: TGTGCCAGCAGTTACCCATCCCGCGGCACCGGGGAGCTGTTTTTT. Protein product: CASSYPSRGTGELFF.

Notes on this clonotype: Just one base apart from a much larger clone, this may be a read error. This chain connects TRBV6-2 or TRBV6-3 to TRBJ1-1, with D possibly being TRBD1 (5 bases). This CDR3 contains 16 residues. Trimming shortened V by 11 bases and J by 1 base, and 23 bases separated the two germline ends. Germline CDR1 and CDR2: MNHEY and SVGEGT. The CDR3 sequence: CAGTDRVGEGNTEAFF. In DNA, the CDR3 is TGTGCCGGCACCGACCGGGTAGGGGAAGGGAACACTGAAGCTTTCTTT.

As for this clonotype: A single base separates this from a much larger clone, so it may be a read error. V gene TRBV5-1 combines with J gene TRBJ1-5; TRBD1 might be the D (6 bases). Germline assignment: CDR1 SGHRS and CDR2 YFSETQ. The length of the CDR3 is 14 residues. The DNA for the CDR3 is TGCGTCAGCAGCTTGGAGGGGGTCGGGCTGCCCCAGCATTTT. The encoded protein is CVSSLEGVGLPQHF. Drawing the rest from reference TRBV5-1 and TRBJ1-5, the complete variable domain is KAGVTQTPRYLIKTRGQQVTLSCSPISGHRSVSWYQQTPGQGLQFLFEYFSETQRNKGNFPGRFSGRQFSNSRSEMNVSTLELGDSALYLCVSSLEGVGLPQHFGDGTRLSIL.

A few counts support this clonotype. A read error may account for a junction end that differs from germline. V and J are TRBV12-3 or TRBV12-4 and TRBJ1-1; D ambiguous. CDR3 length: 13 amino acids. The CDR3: CASAPGALAEVFF. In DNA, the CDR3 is TGTGCCAGCGCTCCTGGCGCCTTGGCTGAAGTTTTCTTT.

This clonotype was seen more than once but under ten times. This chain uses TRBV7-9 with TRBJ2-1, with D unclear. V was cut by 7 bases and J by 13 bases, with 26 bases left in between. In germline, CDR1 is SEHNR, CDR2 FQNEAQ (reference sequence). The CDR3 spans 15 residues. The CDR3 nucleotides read TGTGCCAGCACGCCATCCCGGGCATCTTTGCGTGAACAGTTCTTC. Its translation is CASTPSRASLREQFF.

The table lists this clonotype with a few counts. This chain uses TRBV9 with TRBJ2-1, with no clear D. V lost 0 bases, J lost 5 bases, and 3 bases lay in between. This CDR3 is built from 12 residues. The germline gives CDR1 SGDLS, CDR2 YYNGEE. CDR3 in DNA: TGTGCCAGCAGCGTAGAGGACAATGAGCAGTTCTTC. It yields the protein CASSVEDNEQFF.

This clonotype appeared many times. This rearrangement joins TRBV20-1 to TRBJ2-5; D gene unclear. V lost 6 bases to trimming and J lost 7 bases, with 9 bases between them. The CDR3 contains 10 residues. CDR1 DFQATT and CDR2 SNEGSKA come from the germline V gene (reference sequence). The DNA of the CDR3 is TGCAGTGCCCGAGTCGGGACCCAGTACTTC. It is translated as CSARVGTQYF.

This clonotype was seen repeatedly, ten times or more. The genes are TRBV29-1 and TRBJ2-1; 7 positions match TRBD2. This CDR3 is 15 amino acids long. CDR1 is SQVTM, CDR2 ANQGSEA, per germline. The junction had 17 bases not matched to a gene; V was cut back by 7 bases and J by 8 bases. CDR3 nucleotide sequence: TGCAGCGCCCGATCGCCCTTGAGCGGGAAACATGAGCAGTTCTTC. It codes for CSARSPLSGKHEQFF.

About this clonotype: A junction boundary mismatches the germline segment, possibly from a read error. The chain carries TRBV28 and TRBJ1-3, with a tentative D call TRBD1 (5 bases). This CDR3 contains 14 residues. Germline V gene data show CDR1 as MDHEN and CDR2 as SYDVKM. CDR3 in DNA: TGTGCCAGCAGAACCACAGGCTCTGGAGACACCATATATTTT. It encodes CASRTTGSGDTIYF.

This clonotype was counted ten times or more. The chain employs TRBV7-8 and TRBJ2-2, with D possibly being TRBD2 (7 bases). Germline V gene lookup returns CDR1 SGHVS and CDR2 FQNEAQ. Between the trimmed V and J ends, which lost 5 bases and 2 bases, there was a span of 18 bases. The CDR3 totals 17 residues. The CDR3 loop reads CASSRRGGRLNTGELFF. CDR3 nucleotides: TGTGCCAGCAGCCGAAGGGGGGGCAGACTAAACACCGGGGAGCTGTTTTTT.

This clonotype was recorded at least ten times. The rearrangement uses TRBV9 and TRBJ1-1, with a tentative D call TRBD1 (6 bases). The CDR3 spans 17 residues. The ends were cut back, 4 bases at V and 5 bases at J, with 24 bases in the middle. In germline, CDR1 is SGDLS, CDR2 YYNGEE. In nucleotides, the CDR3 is TGTGCCAGCAGCTCGACCGGGACACCGCCGAGAGAGACTGAAGCTTTCTTT. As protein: CASSSTGTPPRETEAFF.

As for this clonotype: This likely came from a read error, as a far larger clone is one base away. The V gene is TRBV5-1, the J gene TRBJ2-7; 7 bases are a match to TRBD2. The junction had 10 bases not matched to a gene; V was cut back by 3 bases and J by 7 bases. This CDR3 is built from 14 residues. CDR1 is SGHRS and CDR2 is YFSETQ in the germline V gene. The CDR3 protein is CASSSAGVYNEQYF. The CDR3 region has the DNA TGCGCCAGCAGCTCCGCGGGGGTATACAATGAGCAGTACTTC. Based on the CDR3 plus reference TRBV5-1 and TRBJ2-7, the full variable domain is KAGVTQTPRYLIKTRGQQVTLSCSPISGHRSVSWYQQTPGQGLQFLFEYFSETQRNKGNFPGRFSGRQFSNSRSEMNVSTLELGDSALYLCASSSAGVYNEQYFGPGTRLTVT.

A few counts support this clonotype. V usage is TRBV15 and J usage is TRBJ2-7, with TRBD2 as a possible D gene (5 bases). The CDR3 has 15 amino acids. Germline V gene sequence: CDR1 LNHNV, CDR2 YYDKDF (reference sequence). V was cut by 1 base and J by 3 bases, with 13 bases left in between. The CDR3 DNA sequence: TGTGCCACCAGCAGAGGAGCGGCTACCGGCTACGAGCAGTACTTC. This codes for CATSRGAATGYEQYF.

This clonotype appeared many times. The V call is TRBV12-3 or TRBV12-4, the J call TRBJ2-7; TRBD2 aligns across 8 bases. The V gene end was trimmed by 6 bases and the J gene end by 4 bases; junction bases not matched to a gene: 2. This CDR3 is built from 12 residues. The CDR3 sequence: CASSRGGYEQYV. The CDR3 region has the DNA TGTGCCAGCAGCCGCGGGGGGTACGAGCAGTACGTC.

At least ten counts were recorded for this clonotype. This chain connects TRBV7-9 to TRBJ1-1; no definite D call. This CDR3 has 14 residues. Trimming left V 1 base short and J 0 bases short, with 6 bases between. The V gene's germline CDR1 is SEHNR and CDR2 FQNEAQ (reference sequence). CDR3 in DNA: TGTGCCAGCAGCTTAGGCCTGATGAACACTGAAGCTTTCTTT. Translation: CASSLGLMNTEAFF.

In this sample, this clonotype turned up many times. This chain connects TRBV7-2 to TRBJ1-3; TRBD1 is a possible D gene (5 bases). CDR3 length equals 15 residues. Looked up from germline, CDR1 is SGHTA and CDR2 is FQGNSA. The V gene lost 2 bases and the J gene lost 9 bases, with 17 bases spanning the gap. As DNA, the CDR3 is TGTGCCAGCAGCTTATTCGGGACTCCGGACGGCACCATATATTTT. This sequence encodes CASSLFGTPDGTIYF.

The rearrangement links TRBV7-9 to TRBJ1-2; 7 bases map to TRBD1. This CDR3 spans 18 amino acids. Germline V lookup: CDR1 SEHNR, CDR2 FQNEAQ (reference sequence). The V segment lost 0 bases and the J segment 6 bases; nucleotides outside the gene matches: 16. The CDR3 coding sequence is TGTGCCAGCAGCTTAGCGGTCTCCAGGGGAGGGGGCCAAAATGGCTACACCTTC. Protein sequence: CASSLAVSRGGGQNGYTF.

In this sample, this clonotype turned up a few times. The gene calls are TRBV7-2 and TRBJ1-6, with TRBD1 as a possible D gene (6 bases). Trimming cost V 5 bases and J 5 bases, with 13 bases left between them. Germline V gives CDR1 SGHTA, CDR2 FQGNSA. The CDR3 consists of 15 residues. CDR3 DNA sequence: TGTGCCAGCAGCCATCAGGGGATAGATAATTCACCCCTCCACTTT. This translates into CASSHQGIDNSPLHF.

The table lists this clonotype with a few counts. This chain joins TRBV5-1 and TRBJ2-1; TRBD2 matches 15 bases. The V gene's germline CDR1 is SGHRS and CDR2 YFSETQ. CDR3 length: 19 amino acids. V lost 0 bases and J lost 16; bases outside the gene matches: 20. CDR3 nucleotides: TGCGCCAGCAGCTTGGGATTTCGGGGACTAGCGGGAGGCCCCTGGCAAAAATTCTTC. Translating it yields CASSLGFRGLAGGPWQKFF.

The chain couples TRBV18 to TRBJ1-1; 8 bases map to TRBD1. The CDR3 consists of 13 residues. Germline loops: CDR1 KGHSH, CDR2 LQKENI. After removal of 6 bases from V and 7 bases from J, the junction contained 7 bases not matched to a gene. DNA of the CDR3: TGTGCCAGCTCTCAACAGGGGGGGTTTGAAGCTTTCTTT. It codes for CASSQQGGFEAFF.

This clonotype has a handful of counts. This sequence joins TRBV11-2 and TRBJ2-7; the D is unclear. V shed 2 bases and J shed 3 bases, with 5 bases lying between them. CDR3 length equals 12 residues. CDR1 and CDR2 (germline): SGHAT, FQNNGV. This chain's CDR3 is CASSLLRYEQYF. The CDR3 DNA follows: TGTGCCAGCAGCTTACTACGCTACGAGCAGTACTTC.

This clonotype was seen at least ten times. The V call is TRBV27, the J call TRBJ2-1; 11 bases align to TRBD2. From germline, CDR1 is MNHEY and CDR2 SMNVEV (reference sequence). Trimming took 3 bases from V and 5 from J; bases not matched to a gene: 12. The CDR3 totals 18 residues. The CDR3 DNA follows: TGTGCCAGCAGTTTGCGCCCGAAAATAGCGGGAGGGGACAATGAGCAGTTCTTC. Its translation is CASSLRPKIAGGDNEQFF.

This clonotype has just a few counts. In DNA, the CDR3 is TGTGCCAGCACTGGACAGAACTACCGGGCCAAAAACATTCAGTACTTC. It translates to CASTGQNYRAKNIQYF. The chain joins TRBV6-2 or TRBV6-3 to TRBJ2-4, with TRBD1 as a possible D gene (6 bases). CDR3 size: 16 residues. Trimming took 7 bases from V and 1 from J, leaving 17 bases between them. Germline CDR1 reads MNHEY; CDR2 reads SVGEGT.